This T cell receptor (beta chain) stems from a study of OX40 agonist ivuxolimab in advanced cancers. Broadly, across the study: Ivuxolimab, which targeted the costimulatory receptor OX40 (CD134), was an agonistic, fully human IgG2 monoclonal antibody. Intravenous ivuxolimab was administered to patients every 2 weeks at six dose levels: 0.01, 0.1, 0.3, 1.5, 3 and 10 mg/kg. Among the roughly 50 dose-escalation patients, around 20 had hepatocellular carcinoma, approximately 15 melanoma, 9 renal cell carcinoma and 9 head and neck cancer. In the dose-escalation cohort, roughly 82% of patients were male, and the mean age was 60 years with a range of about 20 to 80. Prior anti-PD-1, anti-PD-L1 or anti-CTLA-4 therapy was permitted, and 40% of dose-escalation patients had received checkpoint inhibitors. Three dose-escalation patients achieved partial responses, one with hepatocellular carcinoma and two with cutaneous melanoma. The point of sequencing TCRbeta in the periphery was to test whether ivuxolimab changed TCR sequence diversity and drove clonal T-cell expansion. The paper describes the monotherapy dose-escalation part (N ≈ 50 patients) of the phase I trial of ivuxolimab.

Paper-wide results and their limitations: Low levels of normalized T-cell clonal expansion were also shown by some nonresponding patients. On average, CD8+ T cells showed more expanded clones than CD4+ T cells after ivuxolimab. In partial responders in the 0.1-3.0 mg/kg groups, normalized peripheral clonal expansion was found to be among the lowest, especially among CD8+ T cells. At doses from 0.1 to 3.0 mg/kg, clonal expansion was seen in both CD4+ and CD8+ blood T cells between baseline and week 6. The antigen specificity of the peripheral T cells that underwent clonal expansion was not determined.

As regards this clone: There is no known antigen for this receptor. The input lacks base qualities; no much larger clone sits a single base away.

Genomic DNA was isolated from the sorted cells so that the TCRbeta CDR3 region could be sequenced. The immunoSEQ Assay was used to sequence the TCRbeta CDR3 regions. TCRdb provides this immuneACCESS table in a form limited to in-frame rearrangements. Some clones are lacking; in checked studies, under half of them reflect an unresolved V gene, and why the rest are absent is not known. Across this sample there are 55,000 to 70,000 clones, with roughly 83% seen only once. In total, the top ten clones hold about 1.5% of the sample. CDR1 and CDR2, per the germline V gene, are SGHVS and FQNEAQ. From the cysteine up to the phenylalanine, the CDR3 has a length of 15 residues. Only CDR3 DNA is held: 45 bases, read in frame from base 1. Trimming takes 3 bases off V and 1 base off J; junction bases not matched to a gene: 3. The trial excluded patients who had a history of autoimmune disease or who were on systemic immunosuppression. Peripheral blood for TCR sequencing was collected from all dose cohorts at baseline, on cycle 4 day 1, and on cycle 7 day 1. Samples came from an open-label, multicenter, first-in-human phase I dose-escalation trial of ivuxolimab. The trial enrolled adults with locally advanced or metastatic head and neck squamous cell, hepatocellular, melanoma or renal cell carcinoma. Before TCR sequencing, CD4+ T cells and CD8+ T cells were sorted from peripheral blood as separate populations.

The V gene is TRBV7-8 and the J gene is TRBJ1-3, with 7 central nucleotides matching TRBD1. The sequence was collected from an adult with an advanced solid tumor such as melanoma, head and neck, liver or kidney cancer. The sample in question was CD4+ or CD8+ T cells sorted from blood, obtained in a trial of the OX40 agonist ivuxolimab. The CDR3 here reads CASSFGDRSGNTIYF. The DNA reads TGTGCCAGCAGCTTTGGGGACAGATCTGGAAACACCATATATTTT. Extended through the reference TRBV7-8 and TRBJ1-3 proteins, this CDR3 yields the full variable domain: GAGVSQSPRYKVAKRGQDVALRCDPISGHVSLFWYQQALGQGPEFLTYFQNEAQLDKSGLPSDRFFAERPEGSVSTLKIQRTQQEDSAVYLCASSFGDRSGNTIYFGEGSWLTVV.